These T cell receptor beta chains were read from a single sample in a study of CD8+ T cells in alopecia areata. This table comes from immunoSEQ multiplex PCR, and its TCRdb copy is limited to in-frame clones, with some not included. This sample has a few hundred thousand clones, with more than 60% found just once. Sequencing was performed on CD4+ T cells sorted from blood, taken at approximately week 45, from a patient treated with tofacitinib. These receptors originate from a human donor with alopecia areata. Both conserved end residues are part of each CDR3. A D gene is named only where the DNA matches it firmly. Size tells how often a clone was seen (once, few, many) or the class of an expanded clone, and some rows leave it out.

clone_size,v_call,d_call,j_call,cdr3_nt,cdr3_aa
.,TRBV10-3,.,TRBJ1-5,TGTGCCATCAGTGATAGGCCCAATCAGCCCCAGCATTTT,CAISDRPNQPQHF
.,TRBV7-2,.,TRBJ2-3,TGTGCCAGCAGCTTATCTCCGGGGCCCGAGAATACGCAGTATTTT,CASSLSPGPENTQYF
.,TRBV29-1,TRBD1,TRBJ1-6,TGCAGCGTCACAACAGGGGAGGCCCTCCACTTT,CSVTTGEALHF
.,TRBV27,.,TRBJ1-2,TGTGCCAGCAGTTCAGGTTCGGCTCGAGGCTACACCTTC,CASSSGSARGYTF
.,TRBV18,.,TRBJ2-7,TGTGCCAGCTCACTCGCGGGACTGAATGTCAACGAGCAGTACTTC,CASSLAGLNVNEQYF
.,TRBV2,.,TRBJ2-7,TGTGCCAGCAGTTCGGGGCTTATAGGCGAGCAGTACTTC,CASSSGLIGEQYF
.,TRBV9,TRBD1,TRBJ1-4,TGTGCCAGCAGCGTCAGGACAGGTGGAGATCTTGGAGAAAAACTGTTTTTT,CASSVRTGGDLGEKLFF
few,TRBV2,.,TRBJ2-3,TGTGCCAGCAGCAACGGGGGTGATACGCAGTATTTT,CASSNGGDTQYF
.,TRBV7-9,.,TRBJ2-3,TGTGCCAGCTACGGGACCACGCAGTATTTT,CASYGTTQYF
.,TRBV5-1,TRBD1,TRBJ2-7,TGCGCCAGCAACTCCGGGACAGTCTCCTACGAGCAGTACTTC,CASNSGTVSYEQYF
.,TRBV4-1,.,TRBJ1-1,TGCGCCAGCAGCCAACTGGGAGGGAAGGCTGAAGCTTTCTTT,CASSQLGGKAEAFF
few,TRBV2,TRBD2,TRBJ2-7,TGTGCCAGCAGTGACCTAGGACTAGGAGAGCAGTACTTC,CASSDLGLGEQYF
.,TRBV29-1,.,TRBJ1-1,TGCAGCGTTGAAGGACGGGCCAACACTGAAGCTTTCTTT,CSVEGRANTEAFF
.,TRBV7-2,TRBD2,TRBJ2-3,TGTGCCAGCAGCACTAGCGGCACAGATACGCAGTATTTT,CASSTSGTDTQYF
.,TRBV14,TRBD1,TRBJ1-2,TGTGCCAGCAGCCAACTCGACAGGGACTATGGCTACACCTTC,CASSQLDRDYGYTF
.,TRBV5-4,.,TRBJ2-3,TGTGCCAGCAGACTGTCTCGAACAGATACGCAGTATTTT,CASRLSRTDTQYF
.,TRBV9,.,TRBJ1-2,TGTGCCAGCAGCGAAGTCCCAGGCTATGGCTACACCTTC,CASSEVPGYGYTF
once,TRBV9,TRBD1,TRBJ2-2,TGTGCCAGCAGGACAGGGTTCGAAACCGGGGAGCTGTTTTTT,CASRTGFETGELFF
.,TRBV29-1,.,TRBJ2-1,TGCAGCGTTGATCGGGGACTTGAGCAGTTCTTC,CSVDRGLEQFF
once,TRBV29-1,.,TRBJ2-3,TGCAGCGTTGTCGGTGGAACAGATACGCAGTATTTT,CSVVGGTDTQYF
few,TRBV11-3,TRBD1,TRBJ1-2,TGTGCCAGCAGCTCCACGGGACAGCCTAATGGCTACACCTTC,CASSSTGQPNGYTF
.,TRBV29-1,TRBD1,TRBJ2-3,TGCAGCGTTGATCAACCGGGACAGGGACCAGATACGCAGTATTTT,CSVDQPGQGPDTQYF
many,TRBV2,.,TRBJ1-1,TGTGCCAGCAGTGAAAGCGGAGGGACCATGAACACTGAAGCTTTCTTT,CASSESGGTMNTEAFF
.,TRBV2,TRBD1,TRBJ1-5,TGTGCCAGCAGTAACTCCGGGACAGGGCTTAAGCAGCCCCAGCATTTT,CASSNSGTGLKQPQHF